This TCR beta chain derives from a study of T cell repertoires in cytomegalovirus infection. The wider study: Both a matching HLA type and CMV infection were indicated by public TCR beta signatures.

A single record per CDR3 protein comes from TCRdb applying MiXCR to the reads. The sample contains fewer than 550,000 distinct CDR3 sequences, about 11% of which appear only once. Overall study results and limits: Cumulated frequencies of public TCR beta families served to identify carriers of CMV plus the relevant HLA. HLA-C-restricted CMV clonotypes gave the most frequent clonotype in two of eight donors.

This clonotype was seen repeatedly, ten times or more. Its cognate antigen is unknown. Sequences were obtained from PBMCs. The clonotype was recovered from a human donor in good health (CMV status not recorded). Some clones in this sample may be carry-over from other donors' samples.

CDR3 region: CASSEGSRYNQPQHF. As DNA, the CDR3 is TGTGCCAGCAGTGAAGGCTCTCGATACAATCAGCCCCAGCATTTT. This rearrangement joins TRBV6-1 to TRBJ1-5; D unclear. The CDR3 is 15 amino acids. The V end was cut by 1 base, the J end by 3 bases, with 10 bases between. CDR1 and CDR2 (germline): MNHNS, SASEGT.